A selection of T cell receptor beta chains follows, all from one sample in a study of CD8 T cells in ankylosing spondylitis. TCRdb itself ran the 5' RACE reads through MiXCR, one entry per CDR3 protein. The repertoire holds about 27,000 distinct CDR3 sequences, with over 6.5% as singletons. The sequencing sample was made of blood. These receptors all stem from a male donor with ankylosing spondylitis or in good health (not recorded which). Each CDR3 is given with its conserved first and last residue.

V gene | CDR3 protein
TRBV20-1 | CSAGRWRESEQFF
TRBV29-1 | CSTRDSETDTQYF
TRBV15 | CATSRDSGGTEAFF
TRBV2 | CASTGTGNTGELFF
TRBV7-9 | CASSFLGGTDTQYF
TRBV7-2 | CASSLEGAGGYTF
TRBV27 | CASSYGTSPEQYF
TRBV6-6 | CASSWDRPGAGELFF
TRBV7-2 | CASSPGVTYEQYF
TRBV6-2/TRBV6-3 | CASRMDYAGGETQYF
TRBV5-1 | CASSPGDSKNEQFF
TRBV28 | CAARGDTGELFF
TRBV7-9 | CASSFGTSGDDTQYF
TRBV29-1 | CSVEDLRTGTDTQYF
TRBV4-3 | CASSPWTGGAYGYTF
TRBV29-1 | CSVVGDEQFF
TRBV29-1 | CSVFGQNNEKLFF
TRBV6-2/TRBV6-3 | CASSQNGRGLVDF
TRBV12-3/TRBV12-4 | CASTFRTGELFF
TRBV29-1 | CSVESTTGGSYNEQFF
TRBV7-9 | CASPLPPGDNEQFF
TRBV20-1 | CSATTSGGTDTQYF
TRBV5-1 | CASSLWDRSTGELFF
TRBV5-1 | CASSPTGTSGTKAYNEQFF
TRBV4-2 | CASSPRDRHYEQYF
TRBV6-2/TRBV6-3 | CASSLHTYNEQFF
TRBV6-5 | CASRLAGGSYEQFF
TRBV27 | CASSFSTSGRAFRKELFF
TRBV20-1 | CSARGSVNTEAFF
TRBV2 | CASSEDRGHRETQYF
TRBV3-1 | CASSQTSGSQEQYF
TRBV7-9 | CASSLGGGEQFF
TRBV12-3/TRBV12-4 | CASSLSGLYNEQFF
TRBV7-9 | CASSLARNTEAFF
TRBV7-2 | CASSLASGRRGGTDTQYF
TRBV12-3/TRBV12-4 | CASSLDRGTEAFF
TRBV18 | CASSQGTDTQYF
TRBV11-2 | CASSGLGALYEQYF
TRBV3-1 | CASSKWDRAHETQYF
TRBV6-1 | CASERGGASDTQYF
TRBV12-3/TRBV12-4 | CASSTWTLGGDTIYF
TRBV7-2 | CASSFYRGTGELFF
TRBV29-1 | CSVAWAGLYEQYF
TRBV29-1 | CSAVSTSGEQFF
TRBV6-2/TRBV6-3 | CASSYPTYEQYF
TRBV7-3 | CASSPTSAGTGELFF
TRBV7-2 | CASSRSGRRGEQYF
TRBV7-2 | CASSQTSGRRTGELFF
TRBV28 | CASSLTTGSPFF
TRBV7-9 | CASSEQGVRGNTIYF
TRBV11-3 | CASSPSDWNEQFF
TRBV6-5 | CASSYGLANTGELFF
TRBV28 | CASSPRAWGRVSPLHF
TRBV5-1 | CASSLDARSTQYF